The 26 T cell receptor beta chains reported below all come from one sample, sequenced in a study of a mutant IDH1 vaccine in newly diagnosed glioma. Their target antigens are unknown. Time point specified: week 47, end of study. Each dose of the vaccine consisted of 300 ug of mutant IDH1 20-mer peptide, with topical imiquimod. Here immunoSEQ multiplex PCR was the method, and the copy in TCRdb shows in-frame clones only, minus some. This sample carries about 56,000 clones, around 75% of them seen once, and the ten largest clones take 5.3%. The sequencing here drew on PBMCs, taken from a glioma patient whose treatment included an IDH1 peptide vaccine. All receptors derive from a man aged 50 or older with glioma.

This rearrangement joins TRBV5-4 to TRBJ1-1; D gene uncertain. Trimming shortened V by 4 bases and J by 0 bases, and 13 bases separated the two germline ends. CDR1 is SGHNT and CDR2 is YYREEE in the germline V gene (reference sequence). The CDR3 consists of 15 residues. DNA for the CDR3: TGTGCCAGCAGCACCCAGGACGTCTTGAACACTGAAGCTTTCTTT. Its translation is CASSTQDVLNTEAFF.

This chain joins TRBV5-4 and TRBJ1-1; D call uncertain. Trimming cost V 2 bases and J 1 base, with 6 bases left between them. The CDR3 has 13 residues. Germline V gene lookup returns CDR1 SGHNT and CDR2 YYREEE (reference sequence). CDR3 protein: CASSFMRNTEAFF. The CDR3 coding sequence is TGTGCCAGCAGCTTTATGAGGAACACTGAAGCTTTCTTT.

The chain employs TRBV5-6 and TRBJ1-1, with TRBD1 identical over 8 bases. Unmatched junction bases numbered 4, after V lost 2 bases and J lost 1 base. CDR1 is SGHDT, CDR2 YYEEEE, per germline. This CDR3 comprises 15 residues. CDR3 DNA sequence: TGTGCCAGCAGCTTACCGGGACAGGAGAACACTGAAGCTTTCTTT. Its translation is CASSLPGQENTEAFF.

The chain couples TRBV7-2 to TRBJ1-5; D gene unclear. CDR1 is SGHTA and CDR2 is FQGNSA in the germline V gene. Trimming shortened V by 4 bases and J by 5 bases, and 15 bases separated the two germline ends. The CDR3 has 15 amino acids. CDR3 sequence: CASSSDGSHYQPQHF. In nucleotides, the CDR3 is TGTGCCAGCAGCTCGGACGGAAGCCACTATCAGCCCCAGCATTTT.

This chain connects TRBV5-4 to TRBJ1-4; 7 nucleotides align to TRBD1. Germline values: CDR1 SGHNT, CDR2 YYREEE (reference sequence). After removal of 0 bases from V and 7 bases from J, the junction contained 0 bases not matched to a gene. The CDR3 has 13 residues. The CDR3 loop is CASSLAGGEKLFF. The CDR3 DNA is TGTGCCAGCAGCTTGGCAGGGGGTGAAAAACTGTTTTTT. The full variable domain, completed using reference TRBV5-4 and TRBJ1-4, is ETGVTQSPTHLIKTRGQQVTLRCSSQSGHNTVSWYQQALGQGPQFIFQYYREEENGRGNFPPRFSGLQFPNYSSELNVNALELDDSALYLCASSLAGGEKLFFGSGTQLSVL.

V and J are TRBV6-1 and TRBJ2-5, with D possibly TRBD2 on 5 matching bases. The CDR3 runs 12 residues. Per germline, CDR1 MNHNS and CDR2 SASEGT. The V end lost 5 bases, the J end lost 3 bases, and 7 bases lay between the germline ends. This CDR3 is CASSTGKETQYF. In DNA, the CDR3 is TGTGCCAGCAGTACGGGAAAAGAGACCCAGTACTTC.

The chain joins TRBV29-1 to TRBJ1-1, with a weak D call TRBD1 (5 bases). Per the germline V gene, CDR1 is SQVTM and CDR2 is ANQGSEA. The germline V and J ends were trimmed by 5 bases and 4 bases, with 14 bases remaining between them. CDR3 length: 13 residues. The CDR3 is CSVRGRAGTEAFF. CDR3 DNA sequence: TGCAGCGTTCGGGGCAGGGCGGGCACTGAAGCTTTCTTT. The full variable domain, completed using reference TRBV29-1 and TRBJ1-1, is SAVISQKPSRDICQRGTSLTIQCQVDSQVTMMFWYRQQPGQSLTLIATANQGSEATYESGFVIDKFPISRPNLTFSTLTVSNMSPEDSSIYLCSVRGRAGTEAFFGQGTRLTVV.

This chain connects TRBV18 to TRBJ1-5; D gene uncertain. Trimming took 2 bases from V and 2 from J, leaving 10 bases between them. This CDR3 is built from 15 residues. The germline CDR1 and CDR2 sequences are KGHSH and LQKENI. This chain's CDR3 is CASSPSSGGNQPQHF. The CDR3 coding sequence is TGTGCCAGCTCACCAAGTTCAGGAGGCAATCAGCCCCAGCATTTT.

V usage is TRBV4-1 and J usage is TRBJ1-2, with D perhaps TRBD1 (5 bases). Germline V gene data show CDR1 as MGHRA and CDR2 as YSYEKL. The CDR3 spans 17 residues. V shed 0 bases and J shed 0 bases, with 14 bases lying between them. CDR3 in DNA: TGCGCCAGCAGCCAAGAAAATAGACGGGGGGCTAACTATGGCTACACCTTC. Its protein product is CASSQENRRGANYGYTF.

V usage is TRBV4-1 and J usage is TRBJ2-1, with 9 positions matching TRBD2. The CDR3 has 20 residues. The germline V gene encodes CDR1 MGHRA and CDR2 YSYEKL. Losses at the gene ends were 4 bases for V and 3 bases for J; bases not matched to a gene: 19. DNA for the CDR3: TGCGCCAGCAGCCCCAAGTTCATATCTAGCGGGGACCTGGTCTACAATGAGCAGTTCTTC. Its translation: CASSPKFISSGDLVYNEQFF.

This clone was counted only a few times. The rearrangement joins TRBV5-4 to TRBJ2-1, with no clear D. Trimming pared 0 bases from V and 9 bases from J, leaving 10 bases between. The CDR3 spans 13 residues. Germline lookup yields CDR1 SGHNT and CDR2 YYREEE (reference sequence). DNA of the CDR3: TGTGCCAGCAGCTTGGGGTCGGAGAGTGAGCAGTTCTTC. This sequence encodes CASSLGSESEQFF.

About this clone: Other DNA sequences in the sample encode the same CDR3. The rearrangement joins TRBV7-9 to TRBJ1-1, with a tentative D call TRBD1 (6 bases). Germline-derived CDR1 and CDR2 are SEHNR and FQNEAQ (reference sequence). Trimming stripped 3 bases from V and 0 bases from J, with 14 bases between. The CDR3 runs to 16 residues. The CDR3 reads CASSLGRQALNTEAFF. Here the CDR3 DNA reads TGTGCCAGCAGCTTGGGGCGACAGGCATTGAACACTGAAGCTTTCTTT.

This clone is labeled medium-sized. The chain recombines TRBV14 with TRBJ1-6; no reliable D call. V was cut by 1 base and J by 0 bases, with 4 bases left in between. The germline gives CDR1 SGHDN, CDR2 FVKESK. There are 15 residues in the CDR3. The CDR3 loop is CASSQGGSYNSPLHF. The CDR3 DNA is TGTGCCAGCAGCCAAGGGGGCTCCTATAATTCACCCCTCCACTTT.

The chain is built from TRBV27 and TRBJ2-2; D remains ambiguous. Trimming removed 2 bases from V and 7 bases from J, with 5 bases in between. The CDR3 runs 12 residues. CDR1 MNHEY and CDR2 SMNVEV come from the germline V gene (reference sequence). CDR3 sequence (DNA): TGTGCCAGCAGTTTAGGTCTCGGGGAGCTGTTTTTT. It is translated as CASSLGLGELFF.

The chain employs TRBV10-3 and TRBJ2-1; D may be TRBD1 or TRBD2 (5 bases each). CDR3 length equals 14 residues. The germline V gene has CDR1 ENHRY and CDR2 SYGVKD. V lost 2 bases to trimming and J lost 3 bases, with 8 bases between them. The CDR3 here is CAISEPRGYNEQFF. The DNA for the CDR3 is TGTGCCATCAGTGAGCCGAGGGGCTACAATGAGCAGTTCTTC.

The genes are TRBV29-1 and TRBJ2-1; D uncertain. Trimming took 1 base from V and 5 from J, leaving 18 bases between them. CDR3 length: 16 amino acids. Germline loops: CDR1 SQVTM, CDR2 ANQGSEA. Here the CDR3 reads CSVEGARALTNNEQFF. The CDR3 DNA follows: TGCAGCGTTGAAGGTGCCCGGGCCCTCACCAACAATGAGCAGTTCTTC.

The gene calls are TRBV15 and TRBJ1-4, with 8 bases fitting TRBD1. CDR3 length: 14 amino acids. From germline, CDR1 is LNHNV and CDR2 YYDKDF (reference sequence). With V trimmed by 2 bases and J by 8 bases, 4 bases remained unmatched. The CDR3, as DNA: TGTGCCACCAGCAGACAGGGGGCGCAAGAAAAACTGTTTTTT. Its translation: CATSRQGAQEKLFF.

The chain's CDR3 is CASSEGRESSYEQYF. CDR3 coding DNA: TGTGCCAGCAGTGAGGGACGGGAAAGCTCCTACGAGCAGTACTTC. The genes are TRBV2 and TRBJ2-7; the D gene could be TRBD1 or TRBD2 (5 bases each). The V end was cut by 3 bases, the J end by 0 bases, with 12 bases between. The CDR3 has 15 amino acids. Per the germline V gene, CDR1 is SNHLY and CDR2 is FYNNEI. Based on the CDR3 plus reference TRBV2 and TRBJ2-7, the full variable domain is EPEVTQTPSHQVTQMGQEVILRCVPISNHLYFYWYRQILGQKVEFLVSFYNNEISEKSEIFDDQFSVERPDGSNFTLKIRSTKLEDSAMYFCASSEGRESSYEQYFGPGTRLTVT.

The chain combines TRBV5-1 with TRBJ2-5; 11 nucleotides agree with TRBD1. Trimming removed 8 bases from V and 4 bases from J; junction bases left unmatched: 7. CDR1 is SGHRS and CDR2 is YFSETQ in the germline V gene. The CDR3 runs 14 residues. In DNA form, the CDR3 reads TGCGCCAGTACCGGGACAGGGGGGTCAGAGACCCAGTACTTC. Encoded protein: CASTGTGGSETQYF.

This chain joins TRBV4-3 and TRBJ1-2, with D uncertain. Germline V CDR1 and CDR2: LGHNA, YSLEER. The CDR3 sequence is 17 residues long. V lost 0 bases and J 4 bases, leaving 18 bases between the germline ends. CDR3 DNA sequence: TGCGCCAGCAGCCAAGATACTACGCACCGCGGGAGCTATGGCTACACCTTC. Its translation is CASSQDTTHRGSYGYTF.

The gene calls are TRBV30 and TRBJ2-7, with D maybe TRBD1 (5 bases). Germline V gene data show CDR1 as GTSNPN and CDR2 as SVGIG (reference sequence). Trimming cost V 2 bases and J 5 bases, with 13 bases left between them. The CDR3 consists of 13 residues. CDR3 DNA sequence: TGTGCCTGGAGTACGCAGGGTTATGACGAGCAGTACTTC. This translates into CAWSTQGYDEQYF. Together with reference TRBV30 and TRBJ2-7, the CDR3 gives the full variable domain: SQTIHQWPATLVQPVGSPLSLECTVEGTSNPNLYWYRQAAGRGLQLLFYSVGIGQISSEVPQNLSASRPQDRQFILSSKKLLLSDSGFYLCAWSTQGYDEQYFGPGTRLTVT.

The chain recombines TRBV15 with TRBJ2-1, with 7 bases aligning to TRBD2. Trimming at V came to 4 bases and at J to 10 bases, leaving 10 bases not matched to a gene. This CDR3 has 14 residues. Looked up from germline, CDR1 is LNHNV and CDR2 is YYDKDF (reference sequence). This CDR3 reads CATSITSLAPEQFF. CDR3 DNA: TGTGCCACCAGCATCACTTCACTAGCGCCGGAGCAGTTCTTC.

The chain recombines TRBV27 with TRBJ2-7; the D call may be TRBD1 or TRBD2 (5 bases each). CDR1 is MNHEY, CDR2 SMNVEV, per germline (reference sequence). Trimming took 7 bases from V and 0 from J, leaving 19 bases between them. This CDR3 has 16 residues. The CDR3 sequence is CASTLMGPPSSYEQYF. The CDR3 DNA follows: TGTGCCAGCACCCTAATGGGACCTCCTAGCTCCTACGAGCAGTACTTC.

The chain combines TRBV6-5 with TRBJ2-7; 8 bases map to TRBD1. This CDR3 comprises 15 residues. The germline V gene has CDR1 MNHEY and CDR2 SVGAGI. Unmatched junction bases numbered 5, after V lost 2 bases and J lost 2 bases. The CDR3 DNA is TGTGCCAGCAGTTACCGGACAGGGACGGCCTACGAGCAGTACTTC. Residues: CASSYRTGTAYEQYF.

The chain employs TRBV19 and TRBJ1-5, with TRBD1 identical over 9 bases. CDR1 LNHDA and CDR2 SQIVND come from the germline V gene (reference sequence). This CDR3 is built from 15 residues. V gave up 5 bases and J gave up 5 bases; unmatched junction bases: 7. Here the CDR3 DNA reads TGTGCCAGTAGTCTACAGGGACAGGGTTATCAGCCCCAGCATTTT. It specifies CASSLQGQGYQPQHF. Looking up the rest from reference TRBV19 and TRBJ1-5 gives the full variable domain: DGGITQSPKYLFRKEGQNVTLSCEQNLNHDAMYWYRQDPGQGLRLIYYSQIVNDFQKGDIAEGYSVSREKKESFPLTVTSAQKNPTAFYLCASSLQGQGYQPQHFGDGTRLSIL.

V usage is TRBV28 and J usage is TRBJ1-4; 8 positions match TRBD1. CDR1 and CDR2 (germline): MDHEN, SYDVKM. This CDR3 contains 15 residues. The V segment lost 3 bases and the J segment 5 bases; nucleotides outside the gene matches: 5. The CDR3 DNA follows: TGTGCCAGCAGTTTGACAGGGGCGCCAAATGAAAAACTGTTTTTT. Translation gives CASSLTGAPNEKLFF.